This T cell receptor (beta chain) comes out of a study of response to subunit inactivated influenza vaccine. This clonotype showed up just a few times. Its cognate antigen is unknown. TCRdb recomputed calls from the RT-PCR reads with MiXCR, one row per CDR3 protein. The sample contains some 800,000 distinct CDR3 sequences, 21% of which appear only once. Study-wide results and limits: Authors suggested few new T cells are recruited by each seasonal influenza vaccination.

Trimming cost V 4 bases and J 0 bases, with 11 bases left between them. The CDR3 has 15 residues. Germline CDR1 and CDR2: ENHRY and SYGVKD. The J gene is TRBJ2-3, the V gene TRBV10-3; perhaps TRBD1 as D (6 bases). This receptor was identified in a man aged 50 to 59 who received an inactivated influenza vaccine. Sequences were derived from PBMCs from blood, sampled 4 to 6 days after vaccination. The CDR3 DNA is TGTGCCATCAGTGCGACAGGCGTCAGCACAGATACGCAGTATTTT. This gives the protein CAISATGVSTDTQYF.